These 30 T cell receptor beta chains originate from one sample sequenced in a study of post-analysis software for immune sequencing data (dated by TCRdb to between 2014 and 2017). Libraries came from PCR. Sequencing took place on an Illumina HiSeq 2500. To reduce PCR and sequencing biases, unique molecular identifiers were incorporated into the TCR beta cDNA libraries. The public reads were reprocessed in TCRdb via fastp at Q25 and MiXCR, keeping in-frame beta chains. Entries are consolidated by CDR3 protein sequence, retaining the most common genes and DNA. The sample table lists 600,000 to 750,000 distinct CDR3 sequences, 59% of them with a count of one. Clones ranked in the top ten supply 10% to 12% of the sample. Broader findings and caveats from the paper: Patients showed significantly higher frequencies than controls for several TRBV segments, among them TRBV5-6, TRBV5-1 and TRBV20-1.

What these receptors recognize is not known. Sequenced material: blood. The receptors were gathered from a girl aged 2-10 years with multiple sclerosis.

The table lists this clonotype with a few counts. The chain combines TRBV10-3 with TRBJ1-5; the match to TRBD1 covers 8 bases. CDR3 length: 15 residues. Germline V gene sequence: CDR1 ENHRY, CDR2 SYGVKD. The V and J ends lost 3 bases and 0 bases, in that order; junction bases with no gene match: 1. The chain's CDR3 is CAISEGTGSNQPQHF. CDR3 coding DNA: TGTGCCATCAGTGAAGGGACAGGTAGCAATCAGCCCCAGCATTTT.

The rearrangement links TRBV10-3 to TRBJ2-1; maybe TRBD1 (5 bases). Between the trimmed V and J ends, which lost 5 bases and 2 bases, there was a span of 7 bases. This CDR3 is 13 amino acids long. The germline CDR1 and CDR2 sequences are ENHRY and SYGVKD. The CDR3: CAISSDTYNEQFF. The CDR3 DNA reads TGTGCCATCAGTTCGGACACCTACAATGAGCAGTTCTTC.

This clonotype occurred a few times. This sequence joins TRBV9 and TRBJ2-7, with a tentative D call TRBD2 (5 bases). V lost 0 bases to trimming and J lost 7 bases, with 17 bases between them. This CDR3 has 15 residues. Germline V CDR1 and CDR2: SGDLS, YYNGEE. CDR3 in amino acids: CASSVGGSSFGEQYF. The CDR3 coding sequence is TGTGCCAGCAGCGTAGGAGGGAGCTCGTTCGGGGAGCAGTACTTC.

This sequence joins TRBV29-1 and TRBJ2-7, with 8 bases lining up with TRBD1. The CDR3 runs 13 residues. The junction had 5 bases not matched to a gene; V was cut back by 4 bases and J by 3 bases. Germline V gene sequence: CDR1 SQVTM, CDR2 ANQGSEA. Here the CDR3 DNA reads TGCAGCGTTGTTGACAGGGGATTCTACGAGCAGTACTTC. Amino acids: CSVVDRGFYEQYF.

The chain employs TRBV6-1 and TRBJ2-5; D might be TRBD1 or TRBD2, each matching 5 bases. Germline V gene lookup returns CDR1 MNHNS and CDR2 SASEGT. Trimming removed 6 bases from V and 2 bases from J, with 13 bases in between. This CDR3 region has 14 residues. Here the CDR3 reads CASRARDLQETQYF. DNA for the CDR3: TGTGCCAGCAGAGCCCGGGACCTACAAGAGACCCAGTACTTC.

This clonotype has more than one count but fewer than ten. The V and J genes are TRBV2 and TRBJ1-6; possibly TRBD1 for D (5 bases). The germline gives CDR1 SNHLY, CDR2 FYNNEI. The length of the CDR3 is 16 residues. With 0 bases removed from V and 10 bases from J, the gap between germline ends came to 16 bases. The CDR3 DNA reads TGTGCCAGCAGTGAAGCGAGAAAGGGGCCGAGATCACCCCTCCACTTT. Translating it yields CASSEARKGPRSPLHF. The full variable domain, rest sourced from reference TRBV2 and TRBJ1-6, is EPEVTQTPSHQVTQMGQEVILRCVPISNHLYFYWYRQILGQKVEFLVSFYNNEISEKSEIFDDQFSVERPDGSNFTLKIRSTKLEDSAMYFCASSEARKGPRSPLHFGNGTRLTVT.

V gene TRBV3-1 combines with J gene TRBJ1-2, with D uncertain. V lost 0 bases, J lost 5 bases, and 10 bases lay in between. CDR3 length equals 14 residues. Germline V CDR1 and CDR2: LGHDT, YNNKEL (reference sequence). Written as DNA, the CDR3 is TGTGCCAGCAGCCAAGAGGGTCGATTATATGGCTACACCTTC. Translation: CASSQEGRLYGYTF.

The chain uses TRBV7-2 and TRBJ2-7; D is perhaps TRBD1 or TRBD2 (5 bases each). The CDR3 is 15 residues long. The germline V gene has CDR1 SGHTA and CDR2 FQGNSA. The V and J ends lost 5 bases and 2 bases respectively, with 16 bases between them. The CDR3 loop reads CASSLPRDRTYEQYF. DNA of the CDR3: TGTGCCAGCAGCCTCCCCCGGGACCGAACCTACGAGCAGTACTTC.

The rearrangement joins TRBV20-1 to TRBJ1-6, with D hard to call. Trimming shortened V by 3 bases and J by 2 bases, and 5 bases separated the two germline ends. The CDR3 extends over 13 amino acids. Per the germline V gene, CDR1 is DFQATT and CDR2 is SNEGSKA (reference sequence). CDR3 nucleotide sequence: TGCAGTGCTAGCGGGGCCTATAATTCACCCCTCCACTTT. It encodes CSASGAYNSPLHF.

The chain links TRBV5-1 to TRBJ2-7; D possibly corresponds to TRBD2 (6 bases). V was pared by 4 bases and J by 6 bases, with 14 bases between. Looked up from germline, CDR1 is SGHRS and CDR2 is YFSETQ. The CDR3 is 13 amino acids. The CDR3 bases are TGCGCCAGCAGCCACGGGACTCAAGGCGAGCAGTACTTC. Its protein product is CASSHGTQGEQYF.

This sequence joins TRBV7-6 and TRBJ2-5; TRBD2 matches 11 bases. The germline CDR1 and CDR2 sequences are SGHVS and FNYEAQ. Unmatched junction bases numbered 5, after V lost 5 bases and J lost 6 bases. The CDR3 covers 14 residues. The CDR3 loop reads CASSTTSGGQTQYF. Here the CDR3 DNA reads TGTGCCAGCAGCACCACTAGCGGGGGCCAGACCCAGTACTTC.

This clonotype has only a few counts. The rearrangement uses TRBV20-1 and TRBJ1-5; TRBD1 agrees at 8 bases. The CDR3 length is 14 residues. V shed 1 base, J shed 3 bases, and the junction held 2 bases outside the gene matches. The germline gives CDR1 DFQATT, CDR2 SNEGSKA (reference sequence). CDR3 bases: TGCAGTGCTAGAGGACAGGGGAACAATCAGCCCCAGCATTTT. Translating it yields CSARGQGNNQPQHF.

The V gene is TRBV12-3 or TRBV12-4, the J gene TRBJ1-1; D remains ambiguous. This CDR3 has 14 amino acids. The V end was cut by 8 bases, the J end by 6 bases, with 19 bases between. The CDR3: CASGATGTPPEAFF. The CDR3 DNA is TGTGCCAGCGGTGCAACGGGCACTCCGCCTGAAGCTTTCTTT.

The rearrangement uses TRBV27 and TRBJ2-3; D not certain. Trimming removed 6 bases from V and 6 bases from J, with 13 bases in between. Germline V gives CDR1 MNHEY, CDR2 SMNVEV (reference sequence). This CDR3 comprises 13 residues. Here the CDR3 reads CASSHGPTDTQYF. CDR3 DNA: TGTGCCAGCAGCCACGGACCCACGGATACGCAGTATTTT.

The V and J genes are TRBV29-1 and TRBJ2-1; 10 nucleotides align to TRBD2. Per the germline V gene, CDR1 is SQVTM and CDR2 is ANQGSEA. CDR3 length: 12 amino acids. V was clipped by 7 bases and J by 4 bases; unmatched bases: 1. The CDR3 nucleotides are TGCAGCGGGACTAGCGGATACAATGAGCAGTTCTTC. Its translation: CSGTSGYNEQFF.

This clonotype turned up a few times. The genes are TRBV27 and TRBJ2-1, with 8 bases that match TRBD1. Trimming at V came to 5 bases and at J to 4 bases, leaving 7 bases not matched to a gene. Germline CDR1 reads MNHEY; CDR2 reads SMNVEV (reference sequence). The CDR3 sequence is 15 residues long. The CDR3 coding sequence is TGTGCCAGCAGTGGACGGACAGGGAGGTACAATGAGCAGTTCTTC. It codes for CASSGRTGRYNEQFF.

The chain uses TRBV20-1 and TRBJ2-3, with TRBD2 as a possible D gene (5 bases). The CDR3 loop spans 14 amino acids. Trimming stripped 3 bases from V and 6 bases from J, with 16 bases between. Germline V gene data show CDR1 as DFQATT and CDR2 as SNEGSKA (reference sequence). The DNA of the CDR3 is TGCAGTGCTAGTCCCCAGCGGATGGGGGATACGCAGTATTTT. Its translation is CSASPQRMGDTQYF.

V gene TRBV29-1 combines with J gene TRBJ1-2, with 7 bases aligning to TRBD1. The J segment lost 1 base and the V segment lost 4 bases, leaving 3 bases of the junction unmatched. The germline V gene has CDR1 SQVTM and CDR2 ANQGSEA. The CDR3 covers 13 residues. CDR3 sequence (DNA): TGCAGCGTTGCCCGGGACAGTAACTATGGCTACACCTTC. The encoded protein is CSVARDSNYGYTF.

V is TRBV12-3 or TRBV12-4 and J is TRBJ2-7; D may match TRBD1 or TRBD2 (5 bases each). This CDR3 comprises 13 residues. The V end was cut by 6 bases, the J end by 4 bases, with 13 bases between. CDR3 region: CASRSGSRYEQYF. The DNA of the CDR3 is TGTGCCAGCAGATCAGGGAGCAGGTACGAGCAGTACTTC.

The gene calls are TRBV7-2 and TRBJ1-5, with TRBD1 as a possible D gene (5 bases). This CDR3 has 13 residues. The germline V gene has CDR1 SGHTA and CDR2 FQGNSA. Deletions cut 5 bases from V and 5 bases from J, with 10 bases between. CDR3 bases: TGTGCCAGCAGCAGCTCCAGGGATCAGCCCCAGCATTTT. Its translation is CASSSSRDQPQHF.

The rearrangement links TRBV20-1 to TRBJ1-4; D unclear. Between the trimmed V and J ends, which lost 0 bases and 0 bases, there was a span of 8 bases. Looked up from germline, CDR1 is DFQATT and CDR2 is SNEGSKA (reference sequence). This CDR3 contains 15 residues. CDR3 amino acids: CSARDWTSTNEKLFF. The CDR3 nucleotides are TGCAGTGCTAGAGATTGGACGTCAACTAATGAAAAACTGTTTTTT.

The V and J genes are TRBV20-1 and TRBJ2-3, with TRBD2 identical over 13 bases. Trimming cost V 6 bases and J 0 bases; bases outside gene matches: 9. Germline CDR1 DFQATT, CDR2 SNEGSKA (reference sequence). The CDR3 is made up of 17 amino acids. The CDR3 nucleotides are TGCAGTGCCGCAGGGACTAGCGGGACCTCTAGCACAGATACGCAGTATTTT. Residues: CSAAGTSGTSSTDTQYF.

The rearrangement links TRBV7-2 to TRBJ2-3; 11 bases agree with TRBD1. The germline V gene encodes CDR1 SGHTA and CDR2 FQGNSA. The CDR3 extends over 14 amino acids. With 5 bases clipped from V and 6 bases from J, the junction kept 4 bases outside the gene matches. The CDR3 loop is CASSPDRGQDTQYF. DNA for the CDR3: TGTGCCAGCAGCCCGGACAGGGGGCAGGATACGCAGTATTTT.

The genes are TRBV7-2 and TRBJ2-3; D assignment may be TRBD1 or TRBD2 (5 bases each). Trimming pared 5 bases from V and 6 bases from J, leaving 18 bases between. This CDR3 has 15 amino acids. Germline loops: CDR1 SGHTA, CDR2 FQGNSA. The CDR3 nucleotides read TGTGCCAGCAGCCCATTCGCAGGGAAGCGGGATACGCAGTATTTT. It is translated as CASSPFAGKRDTQYF.

The J gene is TRBJ2-7, the V gene TRBV4-2; 7 positions agree with TRBD1. Per germline, CDR1 LGHNA and CDR2 YNFKEQ. Losses at the gene ends were 4 bases for V and 2 bases for J; bases not matched to a gene: 8. The length of the CDR3 is 15 residues. The DNA for the CDR3 is TGTGCCAGCAGCCTCCTCCGGGACAGTACCTACGAGCAGTACTTC. Amino acids: CASSLLRDSTYEQYF.

This clonotype was recorded a few times. The genes are TRBV11-2 and TRBJ2-3, with 7 bases identical to TRBD1. Trimming took 3 bases from V and 4 from J; bases not matched to a gene: 4. From germline, CDR1 is SGHAT and CDR2 FQNNGV. The CDR3 length is 14 residues. This chain's CDR3 is CASSLHRGADTQYF. In DNA form, the CDR3 reads TGTGCCAGCAGCTTGCACAGGGGCGCAGATACGCAGTATTTT.

The chain recombines TRBV7-2 with TRBJ1-6; 9 bases are a match to TRBD1. The CDR3 runs 15 residues. Germline V CDR1 and CDR2: SGHTA, FQGNSA. Unmatched junction bases numbered 10, after V lost 6 bases and J lost 10 bases. CDR3 DNA sequence: TGTGCCAGCAGTCTATCCGGGACAGGGTCATCACCCCTCCACTTT. Its protein product is CASSLSGTGSSPLHF. The whole variable domain, filled in from reference TRBV7-2 and TRBJ1-6, reads GAGVSQSPSNKVTEKGKDVELRCDPISGHTALYWYRQSLGQGLEFLIYFQGNSAPDKSGLPSDRFSAERTGGSVSTLTIQRTQQEDSAVYLCASSLSGTGSSPLHFGNGTRLTVT.

The V call is TRBV7-2, the J call TRBJ2-4; D ambiguous. Trimming stripped 11 bases from V and 2 bases from J, with 16 bases between. The CDR3 consists of 14 residues. Looked up from germline, CDR1 is SGHTA and CDR2 is FQGNSA. The CDR3 here is CAAGFEVPKNIQYF. CDR3 in DNA: TGTGCCGCCGGATTCGAGGTCCCCAAAAACATTCAGTACTTC.

This clonotype showed up just a few times. The rearrangement uses TRBV20-1 and TRBJ2-1; possible D gene TRBD2, 5 bases. The germline V gene has CDR1 DFQATT and CDR2 SNEGSKA (reference sequence). The CDR3 is 14 amino acids. V was pared by 5 bases and J by 3 bases, with 14 bases between. CDR3 loop: CSADPSPLYNEQFF. The CDR3 DNA reads as TGCAGTGCTGATCCTAGCCCACTCTACAATGAGCAGTTCTTC.

The V and J genes are TRBV6-5 and TRBJ1-2; the D gene is possibly TRBD1 (6 bases). V dropped 8 bases and J dropped 0 bases, with 16 bases sitting between them. CDR1 is MNHEY, CDR2 SVGAGI, per germline. This CDR3 contains 15 residues. The DNA for the CDR3 is TGTGCCAGCGGACAGTCGGGGACGGCTAACTATGGCTACACCTTC. Its translation: CASGQSGTANYGYTF.